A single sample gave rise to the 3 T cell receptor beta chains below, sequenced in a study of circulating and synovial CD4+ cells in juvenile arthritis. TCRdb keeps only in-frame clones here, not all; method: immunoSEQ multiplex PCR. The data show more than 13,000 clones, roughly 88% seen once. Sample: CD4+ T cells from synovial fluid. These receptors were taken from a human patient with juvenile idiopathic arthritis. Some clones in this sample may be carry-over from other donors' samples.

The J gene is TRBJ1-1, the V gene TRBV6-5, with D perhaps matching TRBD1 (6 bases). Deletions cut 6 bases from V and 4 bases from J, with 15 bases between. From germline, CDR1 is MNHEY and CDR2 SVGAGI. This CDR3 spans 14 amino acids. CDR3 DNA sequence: TGTGCCAGCAGCCAAGATCGCAGGGGCACTGAAGCTTTCTTT. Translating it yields CASSQDRRGTEAFF.

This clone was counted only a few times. This CDR3 reads CASSYVQTGYNEQFF. The DNA for the CDR3 is TGTGCCAGCAGTTACGTCCAGACTGGTTACAATGAGCAGTTCTTC. The gene calls are TRBV6-5 and TRBJ2-1; no clear D. V lost 2 bases and J 4 bases, leaving 12 bases between the germline ends. The CDR3 is 15 residues long. Germline V gene data show CDR1 as MNHEY and CDR2 as SVGAGI.

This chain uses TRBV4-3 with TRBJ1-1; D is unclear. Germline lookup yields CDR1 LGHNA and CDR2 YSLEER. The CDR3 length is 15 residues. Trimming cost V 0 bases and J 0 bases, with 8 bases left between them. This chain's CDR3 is CASSQESGLNTEAFF. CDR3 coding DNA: TGCGCCAGCAGCCAAGAAAGCGGACTGAACACTGAAGCTTTCTTT.